This T cell receptor beta chain was sequenced in a study of control samples from healthy donors and cancer patients. This table comes from immunoSEQ multiplex PCR, and its TCRdb copy is limited to in-frame clones, with some not included. The sample carries about 140,000 clones, over 85% recorded once. This CDR3 has 13 residues. Trimming left V 11 bases short and J 1 base short, with 12 bases between. CDR1 and CDR2 from the germline V gene are LNHDA and SQIVND (reference sequence). The sequenced sample was blood. The TCR was taken from a man between 25 and 39 years old in good health. The chain combines TRBV19 with TRBJ1-3, with D maybe TRBD1 (5 bases). The CDR3 loop is CASRDGSGNTIYF. The CDR3 DNA follows: TGTGCCTCCAGGGATGGATCTGGAAACACCATATATTTT.